This is a list of T cell receptor beta chains from one sample in a study of a mutant IDH1 vaccine in newly diagnosed glioma. Assay used: immunoSEQ multiplex PCR; TCRdb lists only in-frame clones, some missing. In the table there are 43,000 or so clones, 70% to 85% of which are singletons. No antigen has been assigned to these receptors. This sample comprised PBMCs, obtained from a glioma patient whose treatment included an IDH1 peptide vaccine. Receptor source: a woman younger than 30 with glioma. Some clones in this sample may be carry-over from other donors' samples. Each CDR3 is given with its conserved first and last residue. D genes are given only for firm matches. Rows may omit the clone size; those that give it use once, few, many or a size class.

V gene: TRBV5-8
D gene: .
clone size: .
J gene: TRBJ1-2
CDR3 protein: CASSSRTYGYTF
CDR3 DNA: TGTGCCAGCAGCTCCCGGACCTATGGCTACACCTTC

V gene: TRBV27
D gene: .
clone size: .
J gene: TRBJ2-1
CDR3 protein: CASSNPRGLLERSEQFF
CDR3 DNA: TGTGCCAGCAGTAACCCCCGTGGACTTCTTGAGCGCTCTGAGCAGTTCTTC

V gene: TRBV6-4
D gene: TRBD2
clone size: .
J gene: TRBJ2-2
CDR3 protein: CASSDSAGLAGTGELFF
CDR3 DNA: TGTGCCAGCAGTGACTCGGCTGGGCTAGCGGGGACCGGGGAGCTGTTTTTT

V gene: TRBV19
D gene: .
clone size: .
J gene: TRBJ1-1
CDR3 protein: CASSLGVLPEAFF
CDR3 DNA: TGTGCCAGCTCCCTCGGGGTTCTACCTGAAGCTTTCTTT

V gene: TRBV13
D gene: .
clone size: .
J gene: TRBJ1-4
CDR3 protein: CASSLGGRGGRGNEKLFF
CDR3 DNA: TGTGCCAGCAGCTTAGGAGGCCGGGGGGGAAGGGGTAATGAAAAACTGTTTTTT

V gene: TRBV11-2
D gene: .
clone size: .
J gene: TRBJ2-2
CDR3 protein: CASSPDGAGAYTGELFF
CDR3 DNA: TGTGCCAGCAGCCCGGACGGTGCGGGGGCCTACACCGGGGAGCTGTTTTTT

V gene: TRBV5-1
D gene: TRBD1
clone size: once
J gene: TRBJ1-2
CDR3 protein: CASSLEGAPYGYTF
CDR3 DNA: TGCGCCAGCAGCTTGGAGGGGGCGCCCTATGGCTACACCTTC

V gene: TRBV5-1
D gene: TRBD1
clone size: once
J gene: TRBJ1-2
CDR3 protein: CASSFGQGARLDGYTF
CDR3 DNA: TGCGCCAGCAGCTTCGGACAGGGGGCGCGGTTGGATGGCTACACCTTC

V gene: TRBV18
D gene: .
clone size: .
J gene: TRBJ1-5
CDR3 protein: CASSTTPSNQPQHF
CDR3 DNA: TGTGCCAGCTCAACTACACCTAGCAATCAGCCCCAGCATTTT

V gene: TRBV19
D gene: .
clone size: .
J gene: TRBJ1-2
CDR3 protein: CATSTEVYGYTF
CDR3 DNA: TGTGCCACTTCGACCGAGGTCTATGGCTACACCTTC

V gene: TRBV5-1
D gene: TRBD1
clone size: .
J gene: TRBJ1-2
CDR3 protein: CASSLADRTGGGGGYTF
CDR3 DNA: TGCGCCAGCAGCTTGGCGGACAGGACCGGAGGGGGGGGTGGCTACACCTTC

V gene: TRBV10-3
D gene: TRBD1
clone size: once
J gene: TRBJ2-3
CDR3 protein: CAIRRTGNTDTQYF
CDR3 DNA: TGTGCCATCAGAAGGACAGGGAACACAGATACGCAGTATTTT

V gene: TRBV4-3
D gene: .
clone size: .
J gene: TRBJ1-6
CDR3 protein: CASSESGGVSPLHF
CDR3 DNA: TGCGCCAGCAGCGAATCGGGTGGGGTTTCACCCCTCCACTTT

V gene: TRBV5-6
D gene: .
clone size: once
J gene: TRBJ1-2
CDR3 protein: CASSLEGGYTF
CDR3 DNA: TGTGCCAGCAGCTTGGAGGGAGGCTACACCTTC

V gene: TRBV5-1
D gene: TRBD1
clone size: .
J gene: TRBJ2-5
CDR3 protein: CASSSRQGDKETQYF
CDR3 DNA: TGCGCCAGCAGCTCCCGGCAGGGGGACAAAGAGACCCAGTACTTC

V gene: TRBV5-1
D gene: .
clone size: few
J gene: TRBJ2-2
CDR3 protein: CASSLEGTGELFF
CDR3 DNA: TGCGCCAGCAGCTTGGAGGGAACCGGGGAGCTGTTTTTT

V gene: TRBV5-6
D gene: .
clone size: .
J gene: TRBJ2-3
CDR3 protein: CASSFWQGFTDTQYF
CDR3 DNA: TGTGCCAGCAGCTTCTGGCAGGGATTCACAGATACGCAGTATTTT